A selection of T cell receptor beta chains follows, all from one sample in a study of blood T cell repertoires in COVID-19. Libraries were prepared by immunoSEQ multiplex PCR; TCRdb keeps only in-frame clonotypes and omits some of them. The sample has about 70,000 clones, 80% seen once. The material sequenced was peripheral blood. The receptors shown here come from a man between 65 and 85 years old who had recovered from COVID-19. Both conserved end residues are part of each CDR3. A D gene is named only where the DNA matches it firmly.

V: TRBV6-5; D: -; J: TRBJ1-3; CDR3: CATHTYSGNTIYF
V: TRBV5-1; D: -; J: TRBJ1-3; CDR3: CASSLGNVFGFETIYF
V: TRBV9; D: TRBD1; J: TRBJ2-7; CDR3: CASSVEWDSTREQYF
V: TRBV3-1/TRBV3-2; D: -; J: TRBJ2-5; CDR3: CASSQDTREEETQYF
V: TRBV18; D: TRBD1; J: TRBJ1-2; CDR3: CASSPLGTGDYGYTF
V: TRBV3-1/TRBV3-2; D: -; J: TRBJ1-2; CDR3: CASSQGSGPVGGGNF
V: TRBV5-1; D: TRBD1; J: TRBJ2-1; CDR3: CASGQGDHYNEQFF
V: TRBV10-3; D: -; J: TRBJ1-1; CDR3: CAISESWRTDEAFF
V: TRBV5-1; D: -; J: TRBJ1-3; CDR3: CASSPAVGAGGNTIYF
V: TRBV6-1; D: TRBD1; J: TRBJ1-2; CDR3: CASSELWGTALGGYTF
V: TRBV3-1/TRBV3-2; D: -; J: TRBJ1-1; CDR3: CASSQSGGGGLGAFF
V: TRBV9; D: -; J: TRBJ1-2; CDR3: CASSVDSAGQGIGYTF
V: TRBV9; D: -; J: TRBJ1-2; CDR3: CASSVGQPSGYGYTF
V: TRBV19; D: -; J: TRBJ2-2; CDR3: CASTDRQPNTGELFF
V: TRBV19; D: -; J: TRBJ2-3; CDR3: CASSIADTQYF
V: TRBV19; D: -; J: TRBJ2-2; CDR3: CASSIAITGELFF
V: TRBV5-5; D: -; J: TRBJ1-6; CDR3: CASSLEGGLRQRSPLHF
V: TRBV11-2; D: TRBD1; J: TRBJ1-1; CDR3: CASSQTGVTEAFF
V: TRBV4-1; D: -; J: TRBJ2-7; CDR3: CASSQGVRGSSYEQYF
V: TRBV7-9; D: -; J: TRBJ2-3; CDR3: CASSLVSGSGADTQYF
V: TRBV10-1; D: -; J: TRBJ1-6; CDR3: CASSEFARSPLHF
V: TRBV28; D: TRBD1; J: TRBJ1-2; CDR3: CASRPTGTGGGGYTF
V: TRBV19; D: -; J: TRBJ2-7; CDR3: CASTPRVGYEQYF
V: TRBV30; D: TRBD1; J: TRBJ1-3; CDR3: CAWNPRDRGLLSSGNTIYF
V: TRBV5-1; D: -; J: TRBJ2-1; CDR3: CASSSTGSSYNEQFF
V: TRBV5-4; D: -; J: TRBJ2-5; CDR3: CASSVQVSGETQYF
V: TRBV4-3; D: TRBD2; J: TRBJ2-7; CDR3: CASSQVTSGGSSLGYEQYF
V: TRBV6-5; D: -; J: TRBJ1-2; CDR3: CASSTKQNYGYTF
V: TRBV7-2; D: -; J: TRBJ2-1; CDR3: CASSLRGEQFF
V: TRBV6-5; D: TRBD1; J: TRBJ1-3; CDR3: CASSYDRAGNTIYF
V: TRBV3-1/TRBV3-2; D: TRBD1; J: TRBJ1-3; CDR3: CASSPVGRDRGNTIYF
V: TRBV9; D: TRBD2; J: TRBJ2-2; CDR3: CASSVVRGATPGELFF
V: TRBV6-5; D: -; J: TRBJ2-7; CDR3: CASNPQSGLKYEQYF
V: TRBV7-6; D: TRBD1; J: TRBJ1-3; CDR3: CASSLGSTGENTIYF
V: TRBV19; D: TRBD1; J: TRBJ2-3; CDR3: CASRRTGYTDTQYF
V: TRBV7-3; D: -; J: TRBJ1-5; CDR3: CASSLRAGPNQPQHF
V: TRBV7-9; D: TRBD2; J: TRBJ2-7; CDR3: CASSLVLQREAHEQYF
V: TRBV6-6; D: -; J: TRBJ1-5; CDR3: CASNPGVFQPQHF
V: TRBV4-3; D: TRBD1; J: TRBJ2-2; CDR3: CASSQDRGPGELFF
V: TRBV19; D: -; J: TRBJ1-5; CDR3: CASTQGPTHQPQHF
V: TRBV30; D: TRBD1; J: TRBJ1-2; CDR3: CAWNRRTGNYGYTF
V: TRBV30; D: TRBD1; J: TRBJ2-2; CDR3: CAWGDRTNTGELFF
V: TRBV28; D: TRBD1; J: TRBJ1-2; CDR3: CASSTTGALNYGYTF
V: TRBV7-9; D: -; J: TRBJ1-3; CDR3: CASSQMGRGSGNTIYF
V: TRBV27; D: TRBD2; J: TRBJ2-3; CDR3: CASSFYSGRFTDTQYF
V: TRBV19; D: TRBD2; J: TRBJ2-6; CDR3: CASSRRLAGDSGANVLTF
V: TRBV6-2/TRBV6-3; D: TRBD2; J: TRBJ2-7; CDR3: CASSLTKRDPSYEQYF
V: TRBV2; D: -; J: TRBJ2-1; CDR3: CASGELALQFF
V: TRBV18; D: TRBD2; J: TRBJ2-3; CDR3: CASSPGLAVNLDTQYF